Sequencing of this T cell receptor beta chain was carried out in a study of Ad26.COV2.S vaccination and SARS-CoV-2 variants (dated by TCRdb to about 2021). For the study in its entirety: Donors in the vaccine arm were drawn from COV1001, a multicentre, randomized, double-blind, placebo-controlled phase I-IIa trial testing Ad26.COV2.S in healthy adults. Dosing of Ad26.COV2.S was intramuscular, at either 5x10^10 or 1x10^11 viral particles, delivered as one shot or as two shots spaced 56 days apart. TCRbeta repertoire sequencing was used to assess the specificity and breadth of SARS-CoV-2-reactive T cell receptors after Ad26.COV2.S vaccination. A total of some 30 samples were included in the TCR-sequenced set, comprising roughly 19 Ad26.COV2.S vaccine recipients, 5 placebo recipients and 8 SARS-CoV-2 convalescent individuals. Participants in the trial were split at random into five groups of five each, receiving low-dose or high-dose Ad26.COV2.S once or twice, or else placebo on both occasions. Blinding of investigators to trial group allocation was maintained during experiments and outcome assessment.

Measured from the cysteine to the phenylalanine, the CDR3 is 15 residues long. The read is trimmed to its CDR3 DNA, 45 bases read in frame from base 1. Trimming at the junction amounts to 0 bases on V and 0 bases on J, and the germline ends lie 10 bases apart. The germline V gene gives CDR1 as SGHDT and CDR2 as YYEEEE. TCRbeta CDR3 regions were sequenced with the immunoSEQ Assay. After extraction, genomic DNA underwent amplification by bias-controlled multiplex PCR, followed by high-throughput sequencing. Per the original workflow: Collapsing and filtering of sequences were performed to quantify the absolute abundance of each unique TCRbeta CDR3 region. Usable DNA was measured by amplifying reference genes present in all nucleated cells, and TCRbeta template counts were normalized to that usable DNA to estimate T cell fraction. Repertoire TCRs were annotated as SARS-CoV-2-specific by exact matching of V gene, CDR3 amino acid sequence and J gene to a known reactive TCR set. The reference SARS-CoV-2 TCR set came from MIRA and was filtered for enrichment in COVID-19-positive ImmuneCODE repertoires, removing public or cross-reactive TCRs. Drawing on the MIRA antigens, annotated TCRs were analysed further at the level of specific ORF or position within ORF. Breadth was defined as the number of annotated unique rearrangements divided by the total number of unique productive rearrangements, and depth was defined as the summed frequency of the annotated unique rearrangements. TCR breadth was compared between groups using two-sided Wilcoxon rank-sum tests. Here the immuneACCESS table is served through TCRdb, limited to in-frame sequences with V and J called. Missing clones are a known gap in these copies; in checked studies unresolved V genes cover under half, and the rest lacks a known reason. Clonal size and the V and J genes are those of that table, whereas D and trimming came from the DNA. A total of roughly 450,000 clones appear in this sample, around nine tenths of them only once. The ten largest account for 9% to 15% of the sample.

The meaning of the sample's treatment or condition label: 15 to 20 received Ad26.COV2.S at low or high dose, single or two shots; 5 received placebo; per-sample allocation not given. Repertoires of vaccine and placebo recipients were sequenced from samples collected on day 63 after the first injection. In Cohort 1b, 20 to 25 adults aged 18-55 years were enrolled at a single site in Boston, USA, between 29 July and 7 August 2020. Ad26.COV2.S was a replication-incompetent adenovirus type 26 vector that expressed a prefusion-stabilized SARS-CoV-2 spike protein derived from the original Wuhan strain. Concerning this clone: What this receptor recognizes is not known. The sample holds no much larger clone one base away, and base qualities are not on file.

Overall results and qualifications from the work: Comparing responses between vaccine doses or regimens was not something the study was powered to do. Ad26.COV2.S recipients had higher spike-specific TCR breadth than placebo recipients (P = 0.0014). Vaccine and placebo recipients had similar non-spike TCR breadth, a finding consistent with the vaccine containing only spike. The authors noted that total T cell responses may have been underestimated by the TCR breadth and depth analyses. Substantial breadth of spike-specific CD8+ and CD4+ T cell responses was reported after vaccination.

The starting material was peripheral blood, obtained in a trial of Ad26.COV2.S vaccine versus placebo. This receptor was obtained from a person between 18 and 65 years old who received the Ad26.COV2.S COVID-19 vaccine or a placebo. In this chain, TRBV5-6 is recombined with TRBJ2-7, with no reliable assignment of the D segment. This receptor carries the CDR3 CASSLGTMSSYEQYF. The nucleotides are TGTGCCAGCAGCTTGGGGACCATGAGCTCCTACGAGCAGTACTTC. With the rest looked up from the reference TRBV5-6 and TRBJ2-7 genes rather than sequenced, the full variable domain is DAGVTQSPTHLIKTRGQQVTLRCSPKSGHDTVSWYQQALGQGPQFIFQYYEEEERQRGNFPDRFSGHQFPNYSSELNVNALLLGDSALYLCASSLGTMSSYEQYFGPGTRLTVT.